The 23 T cell receptor beta chains below all came from one sample that was sequenced in a study of sequential checkpoint blockade in melanoma. The repertoire was sequenced with immunoSEQ multiplex PCR; TCRdb's copy has only in-frame clones and lacks some. The table records roughly 5,000 clones, roughly a third of them present only once. Sample treatment: randomized to nivolumab then ipilimumab (arm A) or the reverse (arm B). The sample was tumor tissue (inferred from file names), taken from a patient given nivolumab and ipilimumab in sequence. These receptors were collected from a human donor with melanoma.

This clone showed up just a few times. V and J are TRBV12-5 and TRBJ1-1; D is possibly TRBD1 (5 bases). V lost 6 bases and J 0 bases, leaving 11 bases between the germline ends. Germline CDR1 reads LGHNT; CDR2 reads FRNRAP. The CDR3 loop spans 14 amino acids. CDR3 sequence reads: CASGRGAMNTEAFF. The DNA of the CDR3 is TGTGCTAGTGGCCGTGGGGCTATGAACACTGAAGCTTTCTTT.

The CDR3 protein is CASSLQRAGNTEAFF. CDR3 DNA sequence: TGTGCCAGCTCATTACAACGGGCGGGCAACACTGAAGCTTTCTTT. The chain carries TRBV18 and TRBJ1-1, with no clear D. Germline V gene sequence: CDR1 KGHSH, CDR2 LQKENI. The CDR3 consists of 15 residues. V lost 5 bases to trimming and J lost 2 bases, with 15 bases between them.

J is TRBJ1-2 and V is TRBV15, with 11 bases lining up with TRBD1. The J segment lost 6 bases and the V segment lost 1 base, leaving 7 bases of the junction unmatched. Germline V lookup: CDR1 LNHNV, CDR2 YYDKDF (reference sequence). This CDR3 region has 16 residues. This CDR3 is CATSRGGGQGADGYTF. As DNA, the CDR3 is TGTGCCACCAGCAGAGGGGGTGGACAGGGGGCTGATGGCTACACCTTC.

This clone is labeled as large (0.1 to 1%). The V and J genes are TRBV6-8 and TRBJ1-5, with 9 positions matching TRBD1. The germline V gene encodes CDR1 MNHGY and CDR2 SAAAGT. Trimming at V came to 8 bases and at J to 7 bases, leaving 9 bases not matched to a gene. The CDR3 is 14 amino acids. The CDR3 DNA follows: TGTGCCAGCCCCCCCGGGACAGGGCTCCAGCCCCAGCATTTT. Amino acids: CASPPGTGLQPQHF.

This clone was seen a few times. The chain links TRBV11-3 to TRBJ2-2, with D unclear. The germline V gene has CDR1 SGHNT and CDR2 YENEEA. V lost 5 bases, J lost 6 bases, and 13 bases lay in between. The CDR3 is 14 residues long. The DNA of the CDR3 is TGTGCCAGCAGCCATCTAGACAACTCCGGGGAGCTGTTTTTT. As protein: CASSHLDNSGELFF.

The CDR3 DNA follows: TGTGCTAGTGCCCTGACAGATAGCAATCAGCCCCAGCATTTT. Its translation is CASALTDSNQPQHF. V gene TRBV12-5 combines with J gene TRBJ1-5; D is perhaps TRBD1 (5 bases). Germline CDR1 reads LGHNT; CDR2 reads FRNRAP. V was trimmed by 7 bases and J by 0 bases, leaving 10 bases between them. CDR3 length: 14 residues.

This clone has a handful of counts. The rearrangement uses TRBV11-3 and TRBJ2-1, with 7 bases that match TRBD2. The germline CDR1 and CDR2 sequences are SGHNT and YENEEA. After removal of 3 bases from V and 13 bases from J, the junction contained 15 bases not matched to a gene. This CDR3 comprises 15 residues. CDR3 protein: CASSLDGTKWTTQFF. The CDR3 nucleotides read TGTGCCAGCAGCTTGGACGGGACTAAATGGACAACACAGTTCTTC.

By its share, this clone is medium-sized. The chain links TRBV11-3 to TRBJ2-5; TRBD1 agrees at 7 bases. V trimming: 5 bases; J trimming: 5 bases; junction bases outside the gene matches: 11. This CDR3 region has 15 residues. Germline V gives CDR1 SGHNT, CDR2 YENEEA. As DNA, the CDR3 is TGTGCCAGCAGCCTCACGACAGGGTGGGGGGAGACCCAGTACTTC. Protein: CASSLTTGWGETQYF.

The CDR3 sequence is CASSLRSGTDTQYF. The CDR3 nucleotides are TGCGCCAGCAGCTTGAGAAGCGGCACAGATACGCAGTATTTT. The chain uses TRBV5-1 and TRBJ2-3, with D unresolved. Between the trimmed V and J ends, which lost 1 base and 1 base, there was a span of 7 bases. The CDR3 has 14 residues. Germline V CDR1 and CDR2: SGHRS, YFSETQ.

The V call is TRBV6-7, the J call TRBJ2-3; D unclear. TRBV6-7 is filed as an ORF, its function uncertain. The CDR3 extends over 11 amino acids. Trimming left V 6 bases short and J 8 bases short, with 9 bases between. CDR3 nucleotides: TGTGCCAGCAGACTGAAAAGTACGCAGTATTTT. It translates to CASRLKSTQYF.

The rearrangement links TRBV30 to TRBJ1-1; D gene ambiguous. Germline CDR1 and CDR2: GTSNPN and SVGIG (reference sequence). The CDR3 covers 13 residues. The ends were cut back, 1 base at V and 10 bases at J, with 16 bases in the middle. CDR3 DNA sequence: TGTGCCTGGAGTGGGACCGGGCGTTTGGGAGCTTTCTTT. It translates to CAWSGTGRLGAFF.

This clone came up a few times. The rearrangement uses TRBV11-3 and TRBJ1-1; D not resolved. Trimming left V 0 bases short and J 2 bases short, with 10 bases between. The V gene's germline CDR1 is SGHNT and CDR2 YENEEA. This CDR3 is 15 amino acids long. Written as DNA, the CDR3 is TGTGCCAGCAGCTTAGATTTGGGCGGTAACACTGAAGCTTTCTTT. Its translation is CASSLDLGGNTEAFF. Using reference TRBV11-3 and TRBJ1-1 for the parts outside the CDR3, the full variable domain is EAGVVQSPRYKIIEKKQPVAFWCNPISGHNTLYWYLQNLGQGPELLIRYENEEAVDDSQLPKDRFSAERLKGVDSTLKIQPAELGDSAVYLCASSLDLGGNTEAFFGQGTRLTVV.

This clone is deemed medium-sized. The CDR3 here is CASSWTSYNEQFF. The CDR3 DNA follows: TGTGCCAGCAGCTGGACTAGCTACAATGAGCAGTTCTTC. The V call is TRBV7-2, the J call TRBJ2-1; 7 bases map to TRBD2. The CDR3 consists of 13 residues. Germline-derived CDR1 and CDR2 are SGHTA and FQGNSA. V gave up 4 bases and J gave up 3 bases; unmatched junction bases: 0.

This chain links TRBV19 with TRBJ2-6; 9 bases are shared with TRBD2. V dropped 3 bases and J dropped 3; count of bases not matched to a gene: 6. From germline, CDR1 is LNHDA and CDR2 SQIVND (reference sequence). The CDR3 has 17 amino acids. The CDR3 DNA reads as TGTGCCAGTAGTATGGGACTAGCCTCATATGGGGCCAACGTCCTGACTTTC. Translation: CASSMGLASYGANVLTF. Variable domain in full (rest from reference TRBV19 and TRBJ2-6): DGGITQSPKYLFRKEGQNVTLSCEQNLNHDAMYWYRQDPGQGLRLIYYSQIVNDFQKGDIAEGYSVSREKKESFPLTVTSAQKNPTAFYLCASSMGLASYGANVLTFGAGSRLTVL.

The genes are TRBV19 and TRBJ2-1; D is ambiguous. The CDR3 covers 11 residues. CDR1 is LNHDA, CDR2 SQIVND, per germline (reference sequence). The germline V and J ends were trimmed by 2 bases and 6 bases, with 2 bases remaining between them. The CDR3: CASSITNEQFF. The CDR3 DNA reads TGTGCCAGTAGTATAACCAATGAGCAGTTCTTC.

By sample fraction, this clone is large. The gene calls are TRBV6-8 and TRBJ1-1, with 9 bases lining up with TRBD1. Trimming removed 6 bases from V and 8 bases from J; junction bases left unmatched: 4. Germline V gene lookup returns CDR1 MNHGY and CDR2 SAAAGT. The CDR3 length is 12 residues. DNA of the CDR3: TGTGCCAGCAGATACGGGACAGGGGAAGCTTTCTTT. Residues: CASRYGTGEAFF.

V is TRBV19 and J is TRBJ2-5; no clear D. The V end was cut by 2 bases, the J end by 6 bases, with 16 bases between. The CDR3 length is 15 residues. Per the germline V gene, CDR1 is LNHDA and CDR2 is SQIVND (reference sequence). The CDR3, as DNA: TGTGCCAGTAGTATAAGCGAAGGTTTAGTGAAGACCCAGTACTTC. It codes for CASSISEGLVKTQYF.

The chain links TRBV19 to TRBJ2-7; D tentatively reads TRBD1 or TRBD2 (6 bases each). Germline V gene data show CDR1 as LNHDA and CDR2 as SQIVND (reference sequence). V lost 7 bases and J lost 3, with 16 bases in between. The CDR3 has 14 residues. The CDR3 region is CASTEGGGFYEQYF. CDR3 sequence (DNA): TGTGCCAGTACCGAAGGAGGGGGGTTCTACGAGCAGTACTTC.

A few counts support this clone. The junction and the germline gene differ at one end; a read error may be behind it. The V and J genes are TRBV11-3 and TRBJ2-7; perhaps TRBD2 as D (5 bases). CDR3 size: 15 residues. Germline V gene data show CDR1 as SGHNT and CDR2 as YENEEA. CDR3 residues: CASSLWGASTVRWHF. The CDR3 DNA follows: TGTGCCAGCAGCTTGTGGGGAGCTTCCACCGTTCGGTGGCACTTC. Full variable domain (remainder filled in from reference TRBV11-3 and TRBJ2-7): EAGVVQSPRYKIIEKKQPVAFWCNPISGHNTLYWYLQNLGQGPELLIRYENEEAVDDSQLPKDRFSAERLKGVDSTLKIQPAELGDSAVYLCASSLWGASTVRWHFGPGTRLTVT.

The genes are TRBV18 and TRBJ1-3, with 8 bases fitting TRBD1. This CDR3 spans 17 amino acids. Germline loops: CDR1 KGHSH, CDR2 LQKENI. V lost 3 bases and J lost 0; bases outside the gene matches: 7. CDR3 protein: CASSPQTGANSGNTIYF. The CDR3 region has the DNA TGTGCCAGCTCACCTCAGACAGGGGCGAACTCTGGAAACACCATATATTTT.

This chain uses TRBV6-8 with TRBJ2-7; 7 bases line up with TRBD1. The CDR3 has 16 amino acids. V dropped 5 bases and J dropped 2; count of bases not matched to a gene: 12. Germline-derived CDR1 and CDR2 are MNHGY and SAAAGT. The CDR3 reads CASSRRGTARAYEQYF. Written as DNA, the CDR3 is TGTGCCAGCAGTCGTCGTGGGACAGCCAGGGCCTACGAGCAGTACTTC.

The chain carries TRBV5-1 and TRBJ2-3; 7 bases align to TRBD2. The V gene's germline CDR1 is SGHRS and CDR2 YFSETQ. J was trimmed by 4 bases and V by 3 bases; bases with no gene match: 14. The CDR3 has 17 amino acids. CDR3 DNA: TGCGCCAGCAGCTCCATGGTGGCGGGAGAGGTTTCAGATACGCAGTATTTT. Translated: CASSSMVAGEVSDTQYF.

This clone was counted between two and nine times. The J gene is TRBJ2-3, the V gene TRBV6-8; 13 nucleotides align to TRBD2. Germline V gives CDR1 MNHGY, CDR2 SAAAGT. This CDR3 spans 16 amino acids. Trimming at V came to 4 bases and at J to 5 bases, leaving 6 bases not matched to a gene. The CDR3: CASSSMTSGRRDTQYF. CDR3 sequence (DNA): TGTGCCAGCAGTTCCATGACTAGCGGGAGGCGAGATACGCAGTATTTT.